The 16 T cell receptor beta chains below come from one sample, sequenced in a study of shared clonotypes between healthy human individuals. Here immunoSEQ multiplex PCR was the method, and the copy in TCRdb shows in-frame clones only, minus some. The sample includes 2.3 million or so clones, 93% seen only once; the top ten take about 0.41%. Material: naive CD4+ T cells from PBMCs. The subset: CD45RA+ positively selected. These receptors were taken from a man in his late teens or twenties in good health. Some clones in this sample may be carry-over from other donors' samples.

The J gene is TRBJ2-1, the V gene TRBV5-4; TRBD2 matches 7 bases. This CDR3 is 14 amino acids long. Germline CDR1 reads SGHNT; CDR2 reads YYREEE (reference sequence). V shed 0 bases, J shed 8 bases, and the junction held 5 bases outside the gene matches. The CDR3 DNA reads TGTGCCAGCAGCTTGGGCGGGAGAAAGGATGAGCAGTTCTTC. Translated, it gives CASSLGGRKDEQFF.

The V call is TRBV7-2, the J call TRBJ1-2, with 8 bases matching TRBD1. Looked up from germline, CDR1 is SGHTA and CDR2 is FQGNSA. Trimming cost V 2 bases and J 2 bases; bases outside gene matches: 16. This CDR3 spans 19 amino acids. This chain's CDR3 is CASSLPGIRGPLINYGYTF. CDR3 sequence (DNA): TGTGCCAGCAGCTTACCCGGGATCAGGGGGCCTCTGATAAACTATGGCTACACCTTC.

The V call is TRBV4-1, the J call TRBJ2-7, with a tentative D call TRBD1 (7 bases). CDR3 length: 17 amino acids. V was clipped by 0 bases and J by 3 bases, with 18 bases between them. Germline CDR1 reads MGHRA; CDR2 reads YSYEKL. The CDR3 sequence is CASSQEAPAGGLYEQYF. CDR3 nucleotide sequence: TGCGCCAGCAGCCAAGAGGCCCCTGCAGGGGGGCTCTACGAGCAGTACTTC.

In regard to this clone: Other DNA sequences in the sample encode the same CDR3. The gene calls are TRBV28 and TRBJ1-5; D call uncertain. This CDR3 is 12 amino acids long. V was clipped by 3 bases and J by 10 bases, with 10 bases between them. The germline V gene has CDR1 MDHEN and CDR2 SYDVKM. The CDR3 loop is CASSLLGQPQHF. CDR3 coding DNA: TGTGCCAGCAGTTTGCTAGGGCAACCCCAGCATTTT.

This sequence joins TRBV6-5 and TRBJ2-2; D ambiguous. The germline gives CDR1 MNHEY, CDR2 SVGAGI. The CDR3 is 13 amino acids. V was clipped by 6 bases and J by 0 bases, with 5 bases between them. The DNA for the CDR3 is TGTGCCAGCAGGGAGCCGAACACCGGGGAGCTGTTTTTT. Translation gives CASREPNTGELFF.

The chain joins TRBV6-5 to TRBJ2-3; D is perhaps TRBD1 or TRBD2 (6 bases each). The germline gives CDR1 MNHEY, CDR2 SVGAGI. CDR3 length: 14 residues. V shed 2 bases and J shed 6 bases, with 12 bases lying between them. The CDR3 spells CASSYQGRPDTQYF. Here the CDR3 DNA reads TGTGCCAGCAGTTACCAGGGGAGGCCGGATACGCAGTATTTT.

CDR3 amino acids: CASSLVIAGVGTQYF. For the CDR3, the DNA is TGTGCCAGCAGCTTAGTAATAGCGGGAGTTGGTACGCAGTATTTT. This chain links TRBV7-8 with TRBJ2-3; 9 bases map to TRBD2. CDR3 size: 15 residues. Germline lookup yields CDR1 SGHVS and CDR2 FQNEAQ. Trimming removed 1 base from V and 8 bases from J; junction bases left unmatched: 7.

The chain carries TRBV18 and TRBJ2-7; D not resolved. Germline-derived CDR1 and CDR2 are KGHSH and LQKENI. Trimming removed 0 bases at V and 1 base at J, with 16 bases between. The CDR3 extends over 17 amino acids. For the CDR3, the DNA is TGTGCCAGCTCACCACCTAGCAGGTTTCGTGGATCCTACGAGCAGTACTTC. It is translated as CASSPPSRFRGSYEQYF.

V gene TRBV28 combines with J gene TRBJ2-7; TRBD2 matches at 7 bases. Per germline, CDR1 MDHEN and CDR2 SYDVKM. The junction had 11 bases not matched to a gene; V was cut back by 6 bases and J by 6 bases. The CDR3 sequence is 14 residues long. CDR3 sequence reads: CASSLTGRASEQYF. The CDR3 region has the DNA TGTGCCAGCAGCCTGACGGGGAGGGCCTCCGAGCAGTACTTC.

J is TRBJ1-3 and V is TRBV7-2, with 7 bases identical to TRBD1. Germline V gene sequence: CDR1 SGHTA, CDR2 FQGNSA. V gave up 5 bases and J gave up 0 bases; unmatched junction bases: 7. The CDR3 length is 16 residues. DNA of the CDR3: TGTGCCAGCAGCAAACAGGGGTCTATCTCTGGAAACACCATATATTTT. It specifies CASSKQGSISGNTIYF.

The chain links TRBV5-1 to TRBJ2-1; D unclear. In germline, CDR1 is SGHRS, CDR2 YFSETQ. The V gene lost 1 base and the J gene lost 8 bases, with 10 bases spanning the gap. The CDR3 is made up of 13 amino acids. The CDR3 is CASSLIPFYEQFF. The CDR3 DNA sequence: TGCGCCAGCAGCTTGATCCCATTCTATGAGCAGTTCTTC.

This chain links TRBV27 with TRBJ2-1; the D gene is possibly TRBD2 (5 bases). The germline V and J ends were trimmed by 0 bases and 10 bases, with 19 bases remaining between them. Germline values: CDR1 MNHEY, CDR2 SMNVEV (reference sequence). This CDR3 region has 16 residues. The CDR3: CASSLSPQSKGGEQFF. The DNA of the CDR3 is TGTGCCAGCAGTTTATCCCCACAGAGCAAAGGAGGAGAGCAGTTCTTC.

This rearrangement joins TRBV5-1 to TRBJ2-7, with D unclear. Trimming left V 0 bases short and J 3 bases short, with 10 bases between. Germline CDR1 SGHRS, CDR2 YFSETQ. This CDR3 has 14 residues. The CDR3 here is CASSLAATVYEQYF. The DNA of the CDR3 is TGCGCCAGCAGCTTGGCCGCCACAGTCTACGAGCAGTACTTC.

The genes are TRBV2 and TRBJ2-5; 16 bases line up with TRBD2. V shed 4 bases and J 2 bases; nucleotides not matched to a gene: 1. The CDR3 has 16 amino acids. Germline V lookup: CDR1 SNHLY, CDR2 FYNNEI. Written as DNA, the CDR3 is TGTGCCAGCAGTGGGGGACTAGCGGGAGGGCAAGAGACCCAGTACTTC. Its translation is CASSGGLAGGQETQYF. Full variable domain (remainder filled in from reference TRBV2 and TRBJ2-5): EPEVTQTPSHQVTQMGQEVILRCVPISNHLYFYWYRQILGQKVEFLVSFYNNEISEKSEIFDDQFSVERPDGSNFTLKIRSTKLEDSAMYFCASSGGLAGGQETQYFGPGTRLLVL.

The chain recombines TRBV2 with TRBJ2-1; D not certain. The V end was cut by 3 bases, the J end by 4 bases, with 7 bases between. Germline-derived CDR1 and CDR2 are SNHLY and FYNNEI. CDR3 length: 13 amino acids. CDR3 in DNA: TGTGCCAGCAGTGATCAGGCGTACAATGAGCAGTTCTTC. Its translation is CASSDQAYNEQFF.

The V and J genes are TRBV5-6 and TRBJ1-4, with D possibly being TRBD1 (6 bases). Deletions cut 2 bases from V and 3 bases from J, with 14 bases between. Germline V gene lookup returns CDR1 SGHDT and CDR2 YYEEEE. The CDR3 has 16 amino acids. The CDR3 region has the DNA TGTGCCAGCAGCTTTAGGGGGGGAGCAGCTAATGAAAAACTGTTTTTT. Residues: CASSFRGGAANEKLFF.